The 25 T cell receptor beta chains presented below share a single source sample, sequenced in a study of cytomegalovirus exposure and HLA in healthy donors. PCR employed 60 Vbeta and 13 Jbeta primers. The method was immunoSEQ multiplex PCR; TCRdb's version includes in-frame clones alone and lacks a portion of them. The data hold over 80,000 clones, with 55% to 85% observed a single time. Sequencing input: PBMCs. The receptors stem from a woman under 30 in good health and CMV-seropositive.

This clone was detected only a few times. The CDR3: CASSLDGRRGSEQYF. The CDR3 DNA sequence: TGTGCCAGCAGCTTAGATGGCCGGAGGGGCTCCGAGCAGTACTTC. The V call is TRBV7-9, the J call TRBJ2-7, with a possible D match to TRBD2 (6 bases). V dropped 1 base and J dropped 6 bases, with 16 bases sitting between them. In germline, CDR1 is SEHNR, CDR2 FQNEAQ (reference sequence). The CDR3 covers 15 residues. Based on the CDR3 plus reference TRBV7-9 and TRBJ2-7, the full variable domain is DTGVSQNPRHKITKRGQNVTFRCDPISEHNRLYWYRQTLGQGPEFLTYFQNEAQLEKSRLLSDRFSAERPKGSFSTLEIQRTEQGDSAMYLCASSLDGRRGSEQYFGPGTRLTVT.

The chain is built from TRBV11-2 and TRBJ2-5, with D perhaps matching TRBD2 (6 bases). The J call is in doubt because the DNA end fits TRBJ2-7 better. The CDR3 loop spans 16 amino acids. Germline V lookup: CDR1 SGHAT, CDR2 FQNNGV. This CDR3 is CASSPGLGRGAYEQYF. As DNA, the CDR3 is TGTGCCAGCAGCCCGGGCCTCGGGCGGGGAGCCTACGAGCAGTACTTC.

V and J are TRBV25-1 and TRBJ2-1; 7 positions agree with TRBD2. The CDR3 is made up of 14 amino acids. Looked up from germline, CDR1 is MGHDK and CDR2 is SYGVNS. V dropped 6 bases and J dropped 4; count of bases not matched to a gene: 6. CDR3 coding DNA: TGTGCCAGCAGGGCGCCGGGGGGATACAATGAGCAGTTCTTC. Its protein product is CASRAPGGYNEQFF.

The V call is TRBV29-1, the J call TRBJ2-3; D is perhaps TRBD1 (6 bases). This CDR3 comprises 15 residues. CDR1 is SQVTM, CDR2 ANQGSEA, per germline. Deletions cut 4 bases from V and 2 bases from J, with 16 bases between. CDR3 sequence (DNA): TGCAGCGTTGCCACTGGACAGATCCTCACAGATACGCAGTATTTT. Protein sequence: CSVATGQILTDTQYF.

The CDR3 DNA sequence: TGCAGCGTTTCTCTTTCAGATACGCAGTATTTT. It specifies CSVSLSDTQYF. The rearrangement links TRBV29-1 to TRBJ2-3; D gene unclear. This CDR3 is 11 amino acids long. V was pared by 5 bases and J by 4 bases, with 7 bases between. Looked up from germline, CDR1 is SQVTM and CDR2 is ANQGSEA.

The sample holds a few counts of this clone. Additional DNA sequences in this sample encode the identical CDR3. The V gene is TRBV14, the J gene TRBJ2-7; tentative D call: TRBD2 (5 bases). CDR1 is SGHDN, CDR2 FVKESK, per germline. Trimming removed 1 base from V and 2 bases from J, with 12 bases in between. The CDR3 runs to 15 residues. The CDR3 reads CASSQGSGFAYEQYF. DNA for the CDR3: TGTGCCAGCAGCCAAGGTTCGGGGTTCGCCTACGAGCAGTACTTC. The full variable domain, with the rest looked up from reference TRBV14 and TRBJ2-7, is EAGVTQFPSHSVIEKGQTVTLRCDPISGHDNLYWYRRVMGKEIKFLLHFVKESKQDESGMPNNRFLAERTGGTYSTLKVQPAELEDSGVYFCASSQGSGFAYEQYFGPGTRLTVT.

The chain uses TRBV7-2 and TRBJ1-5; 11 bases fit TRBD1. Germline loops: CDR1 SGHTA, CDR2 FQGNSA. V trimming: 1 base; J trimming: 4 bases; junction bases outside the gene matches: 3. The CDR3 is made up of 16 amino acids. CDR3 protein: CASSLDGQGANQPQHF. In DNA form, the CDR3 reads TGTGCCAGCAGCTTAGATGGACAGGGGGCTAATCAGCCCCAGCATTTT.

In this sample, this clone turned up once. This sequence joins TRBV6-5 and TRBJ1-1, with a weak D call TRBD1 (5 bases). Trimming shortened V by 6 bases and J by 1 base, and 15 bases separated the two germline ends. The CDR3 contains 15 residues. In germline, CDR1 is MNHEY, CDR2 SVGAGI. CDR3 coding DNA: TGTGCCAGCAGCCCCCTAGGGGTTGGGAACACTGAAGCTTTCTTT. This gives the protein CASSPLGVGNTEAFF.

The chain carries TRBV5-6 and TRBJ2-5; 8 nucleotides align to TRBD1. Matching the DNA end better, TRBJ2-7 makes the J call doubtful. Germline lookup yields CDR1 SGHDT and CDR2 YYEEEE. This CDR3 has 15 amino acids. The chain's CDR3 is CASSLGQGETYEQYF. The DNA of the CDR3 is TGTGCCAGCAGCCTAGGACAGGGAGAGACCTACGAGCAGTACTTC.

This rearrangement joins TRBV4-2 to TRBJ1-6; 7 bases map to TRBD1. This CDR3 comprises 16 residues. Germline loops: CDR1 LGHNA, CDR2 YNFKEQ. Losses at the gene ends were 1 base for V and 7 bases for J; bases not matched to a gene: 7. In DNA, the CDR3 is TGTGCCAGCAGCCAAGCCGAGGGGGCGACCAATTCACCCCTCCACTTT. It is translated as CASSQAEGATNSPLHF.

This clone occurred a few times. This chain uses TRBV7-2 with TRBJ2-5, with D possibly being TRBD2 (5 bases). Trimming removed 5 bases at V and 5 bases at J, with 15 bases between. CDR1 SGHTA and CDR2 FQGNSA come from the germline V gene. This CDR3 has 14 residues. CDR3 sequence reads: CASSPRGPPETQYF. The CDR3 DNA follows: TGTGCCAGCAGCCCCCGCGGGCCCCCGGAGACCCAGTACTTC. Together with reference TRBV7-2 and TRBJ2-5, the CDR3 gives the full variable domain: GAGVSQSPSNKVTEKGKDVELRCDPISGHTALYWYRQSLGQGLEFLIYFQGNSAPDKSGLPSDRFSAERTGGSVSTLTIQRTQQEDSAVYLCASSPRGPPETQYFGPGTRLLVL.

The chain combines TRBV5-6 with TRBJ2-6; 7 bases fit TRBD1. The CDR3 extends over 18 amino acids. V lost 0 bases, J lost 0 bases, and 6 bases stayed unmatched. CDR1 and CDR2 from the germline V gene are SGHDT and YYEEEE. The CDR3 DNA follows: TGTGCCAGCAGCTTGGTGTACGCAGGGGGCTCTGGGGCCAACGTCCTGACTTTC. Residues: CASSLVYAGGSGANVLTF.

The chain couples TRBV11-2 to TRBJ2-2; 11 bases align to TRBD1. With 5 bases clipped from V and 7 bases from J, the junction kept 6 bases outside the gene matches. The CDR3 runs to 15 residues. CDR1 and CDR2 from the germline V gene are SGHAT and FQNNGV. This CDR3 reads CASSPWTGGSGELFF. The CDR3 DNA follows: TGTGCCAGCAGCCCCTGGACAGGGGGCAGCGGGGAGCTGTTTTTT.

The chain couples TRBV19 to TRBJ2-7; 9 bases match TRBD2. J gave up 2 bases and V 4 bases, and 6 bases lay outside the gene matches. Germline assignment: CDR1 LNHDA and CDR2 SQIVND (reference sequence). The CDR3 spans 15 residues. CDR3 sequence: CASSTQTSGTYEQYF. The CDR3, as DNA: TGTGCCAGTAGTACCCAGACTAGCGGAACCTACGAGCAGTACTTC. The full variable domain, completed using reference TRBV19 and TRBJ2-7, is DGGITQSPKYLFRKEGQNVTLSCEQNLNHDAMYWYRQDPGQGLRLIYYSQIVNDFQKGDIAEGYSVSREKKESFPLTVTSAQKNPTAFYLCASSTQTSGTYEQYFGPGTRLTVT.

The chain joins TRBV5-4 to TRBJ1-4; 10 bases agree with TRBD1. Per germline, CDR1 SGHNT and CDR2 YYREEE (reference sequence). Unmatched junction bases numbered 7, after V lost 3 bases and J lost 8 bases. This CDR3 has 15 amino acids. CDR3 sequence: CASSYRQGASEKLFF. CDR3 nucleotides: TGTGCCAGCAGCTATAGACAGGGGGCGAGCGAAAAACTGTTTTTT.

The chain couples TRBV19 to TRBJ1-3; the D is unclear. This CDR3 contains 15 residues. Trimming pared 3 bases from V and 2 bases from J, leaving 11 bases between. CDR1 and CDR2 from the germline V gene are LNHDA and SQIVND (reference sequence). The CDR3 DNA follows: TGTGCCAGTAGTATTGACAATTCGGCTGGAAACACCATATATTTT. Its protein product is CASSIDNSAGNTIYF.

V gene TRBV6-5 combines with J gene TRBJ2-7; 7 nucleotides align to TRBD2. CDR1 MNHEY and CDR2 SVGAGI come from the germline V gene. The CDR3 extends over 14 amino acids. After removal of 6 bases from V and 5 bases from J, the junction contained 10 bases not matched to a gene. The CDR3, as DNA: TGTGCCAGCAGGAACGTAGGGAGGGCGCACGAGCAGTACTTC. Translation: CASRNVGRAHEQYF.

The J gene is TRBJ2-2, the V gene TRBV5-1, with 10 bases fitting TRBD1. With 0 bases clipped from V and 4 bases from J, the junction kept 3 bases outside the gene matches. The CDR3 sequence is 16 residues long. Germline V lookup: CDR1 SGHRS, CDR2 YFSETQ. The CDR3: CASSLGRQGATGELFF. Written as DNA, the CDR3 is TGCGCCAGCAGCTTGGGGAGACAGGGGGCCACCGGGGAGCTGTTTTTT.

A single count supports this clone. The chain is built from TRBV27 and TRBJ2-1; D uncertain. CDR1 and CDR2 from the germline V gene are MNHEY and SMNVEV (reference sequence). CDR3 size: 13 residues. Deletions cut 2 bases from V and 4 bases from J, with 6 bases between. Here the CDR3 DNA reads TGTGCCAGCAGTTTACAAAAATACAATGAGCAGTTCTTC. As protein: CASSLQKYNEQFF.

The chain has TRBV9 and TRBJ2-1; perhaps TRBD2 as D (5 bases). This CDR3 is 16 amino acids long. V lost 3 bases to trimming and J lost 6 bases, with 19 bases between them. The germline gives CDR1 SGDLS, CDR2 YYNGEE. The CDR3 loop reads CASSGKSAGTLNEQFF. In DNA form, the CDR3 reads TGTGCCAGCAGCGGGAAGTCGGCGGGTACCCTCAATGAGCAGTTCTTC.

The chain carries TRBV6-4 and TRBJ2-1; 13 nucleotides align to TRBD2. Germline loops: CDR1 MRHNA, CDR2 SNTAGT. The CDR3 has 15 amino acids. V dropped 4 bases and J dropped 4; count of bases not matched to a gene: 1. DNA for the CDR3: TGTGCCAGCAGTGTACTAGCGGGAGGGTACAATGAGCAGTTCTTC. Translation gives CASSVLAGGYNEQFF.

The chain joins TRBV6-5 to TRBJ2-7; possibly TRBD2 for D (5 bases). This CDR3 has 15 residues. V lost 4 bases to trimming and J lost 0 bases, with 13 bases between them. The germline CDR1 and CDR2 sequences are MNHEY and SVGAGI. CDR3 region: CASSSRGLSSYEQYF. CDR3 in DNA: TGTGCCAGCAGTTCTCGCGGGCTTAGCTCCTACGAGCAGTACTTC.

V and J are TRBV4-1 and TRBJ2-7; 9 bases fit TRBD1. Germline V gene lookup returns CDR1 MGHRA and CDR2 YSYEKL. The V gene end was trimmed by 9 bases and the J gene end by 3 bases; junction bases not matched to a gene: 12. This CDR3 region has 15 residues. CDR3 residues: CASKSGTGQGYEQYF. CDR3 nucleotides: TGCGCCAGTAAATCCGGGACGGGACAGGGCTACGAGCAGTACTTC.

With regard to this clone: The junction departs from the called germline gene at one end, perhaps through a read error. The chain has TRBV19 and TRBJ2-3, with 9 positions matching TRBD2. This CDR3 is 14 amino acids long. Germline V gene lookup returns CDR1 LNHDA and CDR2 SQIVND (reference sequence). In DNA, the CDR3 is TGTGCCAGTAGTACCGGGACTAGCAGAGATACGCAGTATTTT. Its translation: CASSTGTSRDTQYF.

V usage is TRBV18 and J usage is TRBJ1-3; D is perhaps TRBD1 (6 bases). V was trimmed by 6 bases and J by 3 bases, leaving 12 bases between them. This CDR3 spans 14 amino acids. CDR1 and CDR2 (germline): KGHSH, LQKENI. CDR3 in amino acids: CASSPQGLGNTIYF. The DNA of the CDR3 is TGTGCCAGCTCCCCCCAGGGGCTTGGAAACACCATATATTTT. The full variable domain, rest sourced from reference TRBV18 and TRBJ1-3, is NAGVMQNPRHLVRRRGQEARLRCSPMKGHSHVYWYRQLPEEGLKFMVYLQKENIIDESGMPKERFSAEFPKEGPSILRIQQVVRGDSAAYFCASSPQGLGNTIYFGEGSWLTVV.